Listed here are 31 T cell receptor beta chains from one sample, sequenced in a study of blood T cell repertoires in COVID-19. Assay used: immunoSEQ multiplex PCR; TCRdb lists only in-frame clones, some missing. Here the sample spans roughly 410,000 clones, about 87% being singletons. Sample: peripheral blood. Source of these receptors: a woman aged 60 to 75 with COVID-19, enrolled during active disease.

The rearrangement links TRBV10-2 to TRBJ1-1; D perhaps matches TRBD1 (5 bases). The V gene's germline CDR1 is WSHSY and CDR2 SAAADI. CDR3 length: 13 residues. V lost 5 bases to trimming and J lost 2 bases, with 9 bases between them. CDR3 bases: TGCGCCAGCAGTCTAGGACAAAACACTGAAGCTTTCTTT. Its translation is CASSLGQNTEAFF.

As concerns this clone: Only one base separates this from a far larger clonotype, so it likely reflects a read error. This chain links TRBV6-2 or TRBV6-3 with TRBJ1-1; 8 positions agree with TRBD1. The CDR3 has 12 residues. Germline V CDR1 and CDR2: MNHEY, SVGEGT. V lost 5 bases, J lost 4 bases, and 0 bases stayed unmatched. The CDR3 sequence is CASSTGGTEAFF. As DNA, the CDR3 is TGTGCCAGCAGTACAGGGGGCACTGAAGCTTTCTTT.

The genes are TRBV6-5 and TRBJ2-7; D is possibly TRBD2 (6 bases). V was cut by 5 bases and J by 6 bases, with 17 bases left in between. The CDR3 runs 14 residues. The V gene's germline CDR1 is MNHEY and CDR2 SVGAGI. This CDR3 is CASSRGTPPREQYF. CDR3 nucleotide sequence: TGTGCCAGCAGTCGTGGGACTCCCCCTCGCGAGCAGTACTTC.

The chain is built from TRBV3-1 (or the pseudogene TRBV3-2) and TRBJ1-5, with 10 bases identical to TRBD1. The CDR3 loop spans 14 amino acids. From germline, CDR1 is LGHDT and CDR2 YNNKEL (reference sequence). V lost 5 bases to trimming and J lost 5 bases; unmatched junction nucleotides: 3. The CDR3 sequence: CASSYGTGDQPQHF. In nucleotides, the CDR3 is TGTGCCAGCAGCTACGGGACAGGGGATCAGCCCCAGCATTTT.

The chain employs TRBV12-2 and TRBJ1-2; TRBD1, the table's D call, was not compared with the DNA. TRBV12-2 is classified as a pseudogene. The CDR3 sequence is 13 residues long. The CDR3 DNA reads as TGTGCAAGTCGCTTAGCGCCGCAGGGAGGCTACACCTTC. It codes for CASRLAPQGGYTF.

V usage is TRBV7-9 and J usage is TRBJ2-7, with unresolved D. Between the trimmed V and J ends, which lost 5 bases and 3 bases, there was a span of 8 bases. The V gene's germline CDR1 is SEHNR and CDR2 FQNEAQ (reference sequence). This CDR3 spans 12 amino acids. CDR3 coding DNA: TGTGCCAGCAGCCGTACTGACTACGAGCAGTACTTC. Amino acids: CASSRTDYEQYF. Full variable domain (remainder filled in from reference TRBV7-9 and TRBJ2-7): DTGVSQNPRHKITKRGQNVTFRCDPISEHNRLYWYRQTLGQGPEFLTYFQNEAQLEKSRLLSDRFSAERPKGSFSTLEIQRTEQGDSAMYLCASSRTDYEQYFGPGTRLTVT.

The V and J genes are TRBV9 and TRBJ2-5; 7 bases agree with TRBD2. Per germline, CDR1 SGDLS and CDR2 YYNGEE. This CDR3 contains 13 residues. V lost 4 bases, J lost 2 bases, and 2 bases stayed unmatched. The DNA for the CDR3 is TGTGCCAGCAGCCAAGCGGGGCAAGAGACCCAGTACTTC. This gives the protein CASSQAGQETQYF.

This chain uses TRBV29-1 with TRBJ2-1, with TRBD1 identical over 8 bases. V was pared by 6 bases and J by 0 bases, with 4 bases of the junction left unmatched. CDR1 and CDR2 from the germline V gene are SQVTM and ANQGSEA. CDR3 length: 14 residues. CDR3 in DNA: TGCAGCGTGGAACAGGGGGTCTCCTACAATGAGCAGTTCTTC. This encodes CSVEQGVSYNEQFF.

J is TRBJ1-4 and V is TRBV6-5; 8 bases map to TRBD1. Trimming at V came to 7 bases and at J to 4 bases, leaving 8 bases not matched to a gene. The germline gives CDR1 MNHEY, CDR2 SVGAGI. This CDR3 contains 15 residues. The CDR3 DNA follows: TGTGCCAGCACCAGATTACAGGGGGTTAATGAAAAACTGTTTTTT. Translating it yields CASTRLQGVNEKLFF.

The chain employs TRBV7-2 and TRBJ2-1, with 11 bases identical to TRBD2. The CDR3 extends over 16 amino acids. V was pared by 5 bases and J by 4 bases, with 7 bases of the junction left unmatched. Germline V CDR1 and CDR2: SGHTA, FQGNSA. The CDR3 region is CASSLQTSGVYNEQFF. The CDR3 nucleotides read TGTGCCAGCAGCCTTCAGACTAGCGGGGTGTACAATGAGCAGTTCTTC.

This clone was seen only a few times. This chain uses TRBV7-6 with TRBJ2-2; perhaps TRBD1 as D (6 bases). The V gene's germline CDR1 is SGHVS and CDR2 FNYEAQ. This CDR3 is built from 15 residues. Trimming shortened V by 3 bases and J by 2 bases, and 10 bases separated the two germline ends. CDR3 in amino acids: CASSFGQPNTGELFF. In nucleotides, the CDR3 is TGTGCCAGCAGCTTTGGACAGCCAAACACCGGGGAGCTGTTTTTT.

The rearrangement joins TRBV30 to TRBJ2-7, with D perhaps matching TRBD2 (5 bases). Per the germline V gene, CDR1 is GTSNPN and CDR2 is SVGIG (reference sequence). The V and J ends lost 0 bases and 7 bases respectively, with 13 bases between them. This CDR3 region has 13 residues. CDR3 in amino acids: CAWSVRGPGEQYF. As DNA, the CDR3 is TGTGCCTGGAGTGTACGAGGGCCTGGAGAGCAGTACTTC.

In its sample, this clone was seen once. This sequence joins TRBV11-2 and TRBJ2-1; D possibly corresponds to TRBD1 (6 bases). Per the germline V gene, CDR1 is SGHAT and CDR2 is FQNNGV. V lost 1 base and J 6 bases, leaving 13 bases between the germline ends. The CDR3 runs to 15 residues. CDR3 amino acids: CASSLVSTGRNEQFF. The CDR3 coding sequence is TGTGCCAGCAGCTTAGTTTCGACAGGACGCAATGAGCAGTTCTTC.

The CDR3 DNA reads as TGTGCCAGCTCAACTAACAGGGAGAACACTGAAGCTTTCTTT. The encoded protein is CASSTNRENTEAFF. The gene calls are TRBV18 and TRBJ1-1, with a weak D call TRBD1 (6 bases). Germline assignment: CDR1 KGHSH and CDR2 LQKENI. Trimming shortened V by 5 bases and J by 1 base, and 11 bases separated the two germline ends. The CDR3 runs to 14 residues.

This clone is a singleton in its sample. This chain joins TRBV15 and TRBJ2-5; D remains ambiguous. Between the trimmed V and J ends, which lost 0 bases and 4 bases, there was a span of 12 bases. Per germline, CDR1 LNHNV and CDR2 YYDKDF (reference sequence). The CDR3 loop spans 15 amino acids. CDR3 DNA: TGTGCCACCAGCAGAGATCTAGGTGCTACAGAGACCCAGTACTTC. As protein: CATSRDLGATETQYF.

The chain uses TRBV9 and TRBJ2-7, with D maybe TRBD1 (6 bases). The V end was cut by 1 base, the J end by 2 bases, with 7 bases between. CDR1 is SGDLS and CDR2 is YYNGEE in the germline V gene. This CDR3 spans 13 amino acids. The DNA of the CDR3 is TGTGCCAGCAGCGTAAAGGGGGCCTACGAGCAGTACTTC. Translated: CASSVKGAYEQYF. Full variable domain (remainder filled in from reference TRBV9 and TRBJ2-7): DSGVTQTPKHLITATGQRVTLRCSPRSGDLSVYWYQQSLDQGLQFLIQYYNGEERAKGNILERFSAQQFPDLHSELNLSSLELGDSALYFCASSVKGAYEQYFGPGTRLTVT.

V gene TRBV20-1 combines with J gene TRBJ1-2; 9 nucleotides match TRBD1. J lost 6 bases, V lost 3 bases, and 2 bases had no gene match. From germline, CDR1 is DFQATT and CDR2 SNEGSKA (reference sequence). The CDR3 loop spans 12 amino acids. In DNA, the CDR3 is TGCAGTGCTAGTGGGACAGGGAATGGCTACACCTTC. It codes for CSASGTGNGYTF.

V is TRBV18 and J is TRBJ1-2; 7 nucleotides line up with TRBD1. Trimming took 3 bases from V and 0 from J; bases not matched to a gene: 4. The CDR3 consists of 15 residues. Germline V gives CDR1 KGHSH, CDR2 LQKENI. CDR3 sequence reads: CASSPTGQTNYGYTF. The CDR3 DNA is TGTGCCAGCTCACCCACGGGACAGACTAACTATGGCTACACCTTC.

The chain links TRBV24-1 to TRBJ1-2; D uncertain. The CDR3 has 15 amino acids. Germline V lookup: CDR1 KGHDR, CDR2 SFDVKD. Deletions cut 4 bases from V and 10 bases from J, with 21 bases between. The CDR3 DNA reads as TGTGCCACCAGTGACACGAAGGGAGAGGCTGGAGACTACACCTTC. Amino acids: CATSDTKGEAGDYTF.

This clone has only one observation. CDR3 sequence (DNA): TGTGCCAGCAGGGTGGGGACAGGTCCTCTTGAGACCCAGTACTTC. Encoded protein: CASRVGTGPLETQYF. The chain uses TRBV2 and TRBJ2-5; 8 nucleotides line up with TRBD1. V dropped 6 bases and J dropped 5; count of bases not matched to a gene: 11. Germline V gene lookup returns CDR1 SNHLY and CDR2 FYNNEI. This CDR3 region has 15 residues.

The V and J genes are TRBV2 and TRBJ1-2; D not resolved. From germline, CDR1 is SNHLY and CDR2 FYNNEI. V gave up 0 bases and J gave up 4 bases, with 12 bases separating them. The CDR3 sequence is 15 residues long. CDR3: CASSEATGGLYGYTF. The CDR3 nucleotides read TGTGCCAGCAGTGAAGCCACCGGAGGCCTCTATGGCTACACCTTC.

This clone turned up a few times. The gene calls are TRBV29-1 and TRBJ1-1; TRBD1 agrees at 7 bases. CDR1 is SQVTM, CDR2 ANQGSEA, per germline. Germline trimming cut 4 bases from V and 1 base from J; bases unmatched to any gene: 6. This CDR3 is 14 amino acids long. The CDR3 is CSVGADRENTEAFF. The CDR3 DNA sequence: TGCAGCGTTGGGGCCGACAGGGAGAACACTGAAGCTTTCTTT.

V is TRBV5-6 and J is TRBJ1-1, with a possible D match to TRBD1 (5 bases). The V and J ends lost 4 bases and 4 bases respectively, with 14 bases between them. This CDR3 is built from 14 residues. Per germline, CDR1 SGHDT and CDR2 YYEEEE. The CDR3 region has the DNA TGTGCCAGCAGCCGGCCCCTCGGGGGCACTGAAGCTTTCTTT. This sequence encodes CASSRPLGGTEAFF.

Worth noting for this clone: In the same sample, other DNA sequences code for this CDR3. The chain joins TRBV7-8 to TRBJ2-5; 7 bases agree with TRBD1. CDR3 length: 13 amino acids. V was pared by 6 bases and J by 5 bases, with 6 bases of the junction left unmatched. Looked up from germline, CDR1 is SGHVS and CDR2 is FQNEAQ. CDR3 residues: CASSPGQLETQYF. CDR3 DNA: TGTGCCAGCAGTCCGGGACAGCTGGAGACCCAGTACTTC.

This clone has more than one count but fewer than ten. This chain joins TRBV3-1 (or the pseudogene TRBV3-2) and TRBJ1-2; D is undetermined. Between the trimmed V and J ends, which lost 5 bases and 2 bases, there was a span of 15 bases. Per germline, CDR1 LGHDT and CDR2 YNNKEL (reference sequence). This CDR3 spans 15 amino acids. The CDR3 DNA is TGTGCCAGCAGCTGGTTCGGGTTCAACAACTATGGCTACACCTTC. Translation gives CASSWFGFNNYGYTF.

This clone was observed a few times. V is TRBV29-1 and J is TRBJ1-1; possibly TRBD1 for D (5 bases). Trimming stripped 5 bases from V and 4 bases from J, with 11 bases between. CDR3 length equals 12 residues. Looked up from germline, CDR1 is SQVTM and CDR2 is ANQGSEA. The CDR3 sequence: CSVLLGGTEAFF. CDR3 DNA: TGCAGCGTTCTCCTCGGGGGCACTGAAGCTTTCTTT.

This clone has ten or more counts. The J gene is TRBJ1-1, the V gene TRBV6-5; 7 bases agree with TRBD1. Germline CDR1 reads MNHEY; CDR2 reads SVGAGI. CDR3 length: 16 amino acids. V was pared by 0 bases and J by 0 bases, with 4 bases of the junction left unmatched. The CDR3 reads CASSYSGTVMNTEAFF. Written as DNA, the CDR3 is TGTGCCAGCAGTTACTCGGGGACAGTTATGAACACTGAAGCTTTCTTT.

The chain has TRBV6-5 and TRBJ1-5, with TRBD1 identical over 9 bases. The CDR3 consists of 15 residues. Germline trimming cut 6 bases from V and 6 bases from J; bases unmatched to any gene: 9. Germline CDR1 is MNHEY and CDR2 is SVGAGI. CDR3 sequence: CASRNRDRVSQPQHF. In DNA form, the CDR3 reads TGTGCCAGCAGAAACCGGGACAGGGTGAGTCAGCCCCAGCATTTT.

The chain couples TRBV11-2 to TRBJ1-4, with D perhaps matching TRBD1 (6 bases). From germline, CDR1 is SGHAT and CDR2 FQNNGV. The V and J ends lost 1 base and 3 bases respectively, with 12 bases between them. The CDR3 length is 16 residues. Here the CDR3 DNA reads TGTGCCAGCAGCTTAGGGTTCAGGGGACCTAATGAAAAACTGTTTTTT. The encoded protein is CASSLGFRGPNEKLFF.

The chain uses TRBV19 and TRBJ2-1; 7 bases are a match to TRBD1. CDR3 size: 16 residues. V shed 5 bases and J 2 bases; nucleotides not matched to a gene: 9. Germline CDR1 LNHDA, CDR2 SQIVND (reference sequence). This CDR3 is CASSVTGAPPYNEQFF. The CDR3 DNA reads TGTGCCAGTAGTGTAACAGGGGCCCCACCCTACAATGAGCAGTTCTTC.

This chain joins TRBV2 and TRBJ2-5, with TRBD2 matching over 7 bases. The V gene end was trimmed by 4 bases and the J gene end by 5 bases; junction bases not matched to a gene: 4. The CDR3 consists of 13 residues. Germline CDR1 is SNHLY and CDR2 is FYNNEI. In DNA, the CDR3 is TGTGCCAGCAGTGTAGGGCGGGGGGAGACCCAGTACTTC. Its protein is CASSVGRGETQYF.